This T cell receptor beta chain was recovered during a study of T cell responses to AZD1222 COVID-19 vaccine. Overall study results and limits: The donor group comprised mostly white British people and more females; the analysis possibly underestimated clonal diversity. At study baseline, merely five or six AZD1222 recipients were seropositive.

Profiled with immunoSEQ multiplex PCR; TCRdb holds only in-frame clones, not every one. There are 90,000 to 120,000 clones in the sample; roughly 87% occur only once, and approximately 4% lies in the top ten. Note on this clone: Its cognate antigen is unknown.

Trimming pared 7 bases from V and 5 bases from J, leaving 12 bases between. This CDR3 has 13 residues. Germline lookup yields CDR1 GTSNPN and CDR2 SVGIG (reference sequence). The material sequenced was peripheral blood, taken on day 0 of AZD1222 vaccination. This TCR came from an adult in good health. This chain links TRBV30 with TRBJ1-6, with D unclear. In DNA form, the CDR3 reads TGTGCCTTATATGGGTCCCATAATTCACCCCTCCACTTT. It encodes CALYGSHNSPLHF.